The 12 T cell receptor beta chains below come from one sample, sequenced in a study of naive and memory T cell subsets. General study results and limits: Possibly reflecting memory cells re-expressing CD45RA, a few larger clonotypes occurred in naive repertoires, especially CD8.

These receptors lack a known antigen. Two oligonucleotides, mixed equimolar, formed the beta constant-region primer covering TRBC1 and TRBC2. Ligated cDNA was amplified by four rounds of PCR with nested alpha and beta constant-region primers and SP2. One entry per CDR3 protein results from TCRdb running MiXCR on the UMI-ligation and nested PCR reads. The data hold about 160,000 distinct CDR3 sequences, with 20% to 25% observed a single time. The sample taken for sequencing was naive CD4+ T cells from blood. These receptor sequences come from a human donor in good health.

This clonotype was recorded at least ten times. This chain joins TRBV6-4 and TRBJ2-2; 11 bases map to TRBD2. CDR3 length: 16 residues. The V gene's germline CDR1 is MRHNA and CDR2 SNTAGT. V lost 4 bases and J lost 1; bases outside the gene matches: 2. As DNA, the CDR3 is TGTGCCAGCAGTGCTCTAGCGGGAGGGAACACCGGGGAGCTGTTTTTT. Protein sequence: CASSALAGGNTGELFF.

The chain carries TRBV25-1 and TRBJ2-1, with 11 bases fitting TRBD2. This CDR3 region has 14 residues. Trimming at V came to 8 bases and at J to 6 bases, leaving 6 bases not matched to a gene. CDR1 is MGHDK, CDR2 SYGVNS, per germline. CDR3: CASGRTSGFNEQFF. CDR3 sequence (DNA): TGTGCCAGCGGGAGGACTAGCGGGTTCAATGAGCAGTTCTTC.

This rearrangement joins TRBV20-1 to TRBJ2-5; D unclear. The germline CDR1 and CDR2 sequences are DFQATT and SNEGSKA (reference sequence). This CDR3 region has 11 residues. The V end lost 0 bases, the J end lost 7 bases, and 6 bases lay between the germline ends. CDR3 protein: CSARDRRTQYF. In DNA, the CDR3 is TGCAGTGCTAGAGATAGACGGACCCAGTACTTC.

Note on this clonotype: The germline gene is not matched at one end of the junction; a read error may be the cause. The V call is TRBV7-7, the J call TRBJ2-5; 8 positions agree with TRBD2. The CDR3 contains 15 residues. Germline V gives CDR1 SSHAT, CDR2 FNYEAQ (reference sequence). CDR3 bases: TGTGCTAGCAGCTTAGTCCGGGGGGGACAAGAGACCCAGTACTTC. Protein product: CASSLVRGGQETQYF.

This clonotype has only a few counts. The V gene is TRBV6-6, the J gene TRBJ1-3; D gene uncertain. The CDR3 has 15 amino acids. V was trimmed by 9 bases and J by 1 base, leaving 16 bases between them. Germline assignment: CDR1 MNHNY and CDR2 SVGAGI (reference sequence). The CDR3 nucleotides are TGTGCCAGTTTTGAGGCAGGCGGTTCTGGAAACACCATATATTTT. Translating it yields CASFEAGGSGNTIYF.

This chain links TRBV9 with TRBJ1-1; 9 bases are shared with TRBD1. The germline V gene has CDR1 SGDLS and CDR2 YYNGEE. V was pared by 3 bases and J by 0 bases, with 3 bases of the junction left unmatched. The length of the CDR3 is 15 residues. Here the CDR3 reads CASSGGTGMNTEAFF. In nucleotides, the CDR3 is TGTGCCAGCAGCGGCGGGACAGGGATGAACACTGAAGCTTTCTTT.

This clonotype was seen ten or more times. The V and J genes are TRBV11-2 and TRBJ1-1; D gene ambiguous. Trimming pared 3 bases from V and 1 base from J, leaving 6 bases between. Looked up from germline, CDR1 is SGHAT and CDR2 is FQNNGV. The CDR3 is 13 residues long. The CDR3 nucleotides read TGTGCCAGCAGCTTTGGCCCGAACACTGAAGCTTTCTTT. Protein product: CASSFGPNTEAFF.

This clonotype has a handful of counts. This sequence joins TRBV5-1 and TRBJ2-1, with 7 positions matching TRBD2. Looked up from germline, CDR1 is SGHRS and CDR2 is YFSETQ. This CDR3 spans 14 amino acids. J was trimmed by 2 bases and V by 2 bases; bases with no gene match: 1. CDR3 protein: CASSLREAYNEQFF. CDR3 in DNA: TGCGCCAGCAGCTTACGGGAGGCCTACAATGAGCAGTTCTTC.

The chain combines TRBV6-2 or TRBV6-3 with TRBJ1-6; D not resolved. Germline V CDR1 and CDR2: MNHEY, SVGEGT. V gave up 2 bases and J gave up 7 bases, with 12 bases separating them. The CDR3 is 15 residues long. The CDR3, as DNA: TGTGCCAGCAGTTACCCGGGCCACGTGAATTCACCCCTCCACTTT. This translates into CASSYPGHVNSPLHF.

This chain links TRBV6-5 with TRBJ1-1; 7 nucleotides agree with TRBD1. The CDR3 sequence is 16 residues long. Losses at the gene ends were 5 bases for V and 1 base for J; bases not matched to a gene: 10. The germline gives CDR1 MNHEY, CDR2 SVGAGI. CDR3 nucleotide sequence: TGTGCCAGCAGTCTCATATTCAGGGGGAGGAACACTGAAGCTTTCTTT. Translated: CASSLIFRGRNTEAFF.

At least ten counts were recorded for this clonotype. In DNA form, the CDR3 reads TGTGCCACCAGTGATACCAACACACCTGCGGATGAGCAGTTCTTC. It translates to CATSDTNTPADEQFF. The chain links TRBV24-1 to TRBJ2-1; D uncertain. Germline V gene data show CDR1 as KGHDR and CDR2 as SFDVKD. This CDR3 is 15 amino acids long. Trimming pared 3 bases from V and 8 bases from J, leaving 16 bases between.

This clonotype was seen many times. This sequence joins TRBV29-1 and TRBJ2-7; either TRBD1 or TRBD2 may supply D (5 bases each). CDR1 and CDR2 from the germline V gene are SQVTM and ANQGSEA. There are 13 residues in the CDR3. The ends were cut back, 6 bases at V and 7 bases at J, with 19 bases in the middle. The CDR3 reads CSVVPGRSREQYF. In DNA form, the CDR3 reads TGCAGCGTCGTCCCGGGACGGAGTCGGGAGCAGTACTTC.